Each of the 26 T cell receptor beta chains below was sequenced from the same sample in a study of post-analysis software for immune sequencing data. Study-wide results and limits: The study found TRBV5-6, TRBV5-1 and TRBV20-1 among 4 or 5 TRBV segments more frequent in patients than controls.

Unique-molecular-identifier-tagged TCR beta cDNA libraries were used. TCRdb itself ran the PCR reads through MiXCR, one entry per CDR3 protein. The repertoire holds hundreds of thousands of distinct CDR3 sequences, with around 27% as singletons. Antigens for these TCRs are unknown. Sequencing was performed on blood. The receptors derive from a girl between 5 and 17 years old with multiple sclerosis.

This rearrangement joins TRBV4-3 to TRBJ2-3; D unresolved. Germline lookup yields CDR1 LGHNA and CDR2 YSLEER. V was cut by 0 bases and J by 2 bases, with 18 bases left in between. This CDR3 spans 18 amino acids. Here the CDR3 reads CASSQDLTTRMNTDTQYF. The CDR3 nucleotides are TGCGCCAGCAGCCAAGACCTGACGACCCGGATGAACACAGATACGCAGTATTTT.

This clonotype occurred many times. The CDR3 nucleotides read TGTGCCAGCGGGTCCCAGTACGAGCAGTACTTC. This codes for CASGSQYEQYF. The J gene is TRBJ2-7, the V gene TRBV6-5; D call uncertain. Germline CDR1 is MNHEY and CDR2 is SVGAGI. Deletions cut 8 bases from V and 4 bases from J, with 9 bases between. The CDR3 runs 11 residues.

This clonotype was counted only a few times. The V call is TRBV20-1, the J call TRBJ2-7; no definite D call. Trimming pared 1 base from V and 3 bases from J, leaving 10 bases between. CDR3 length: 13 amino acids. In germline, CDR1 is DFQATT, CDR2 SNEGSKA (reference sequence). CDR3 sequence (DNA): TGCAGTGCTAGAGGGTGGGCCATCTACGAGCAGTACTTC. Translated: CSARGWAIYEQYF.

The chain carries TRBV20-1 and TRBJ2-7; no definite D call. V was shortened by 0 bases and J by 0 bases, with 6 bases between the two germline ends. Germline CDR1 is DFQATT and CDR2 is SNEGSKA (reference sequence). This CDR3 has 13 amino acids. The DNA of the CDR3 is TGCAGTGCTAGAGAAAGCTACTCCTACGAGCAGTACTTC. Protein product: CSARESYSYEQYF.

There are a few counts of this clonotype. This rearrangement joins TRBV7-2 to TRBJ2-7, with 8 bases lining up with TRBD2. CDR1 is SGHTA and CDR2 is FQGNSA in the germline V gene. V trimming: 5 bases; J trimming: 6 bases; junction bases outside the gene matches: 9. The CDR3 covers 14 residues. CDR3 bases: TGTGCCAGCAGCCAGGGACTAGGGCCAATCGAGCAGTACTTC. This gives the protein CASSQGLGPIEQYF.

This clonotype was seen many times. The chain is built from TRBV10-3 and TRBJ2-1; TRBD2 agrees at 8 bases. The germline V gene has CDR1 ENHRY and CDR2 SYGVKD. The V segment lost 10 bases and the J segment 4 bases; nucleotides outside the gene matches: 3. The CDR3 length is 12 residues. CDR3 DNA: TGTGCCACGGGACTAGGGTACAATGAGCAGTTCTTC. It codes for CATGLGYNEQFF.

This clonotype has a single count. CDR3 DNA sequence: TGTGCCAGCAGCCAAGCGTGGAGAGGGGCCCCAGATACGCAGTATTTT. Protein sequence: CASSQAWRGAPDTQYF. This chain uses TRBV3-1 with TRBJ2-3, with D tentatively TRBD1 or TRBD2 (5 bases each). From germline, CDR1 is LGHDT and CDR2 YNNKEL (reference sequence). This CDR3 has 16 residues. Trimming took off 1 base at V and 4 bases at J, with 15 bases between the two ends.

The CDR3: CASTLGTGYNYGYTF. DNA for the CDR3: TGTGCCAGTACCTTGGGGACAGGATATAACTATGGCTACACCTTC. The chain combines TRBV19 with TRBJ1-2; TRBD1 matches at 8 bases. This CDR3 has 15 amino acids. V trimming: 7 bases; J trimming: 1 base; junction bases outside the gene matches: 8. Germline values: CDR1 LNHDA, CDR2 SQIVND (reference sequence).

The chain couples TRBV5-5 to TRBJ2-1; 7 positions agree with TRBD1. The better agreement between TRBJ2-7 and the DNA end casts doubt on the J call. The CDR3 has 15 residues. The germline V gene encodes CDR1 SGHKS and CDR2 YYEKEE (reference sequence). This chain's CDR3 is CASSVQGLGYNEQYF. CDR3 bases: TGTGCCAGCAGCGTACAGGGGTTAGGATACAATGAGCAGTACTTC.

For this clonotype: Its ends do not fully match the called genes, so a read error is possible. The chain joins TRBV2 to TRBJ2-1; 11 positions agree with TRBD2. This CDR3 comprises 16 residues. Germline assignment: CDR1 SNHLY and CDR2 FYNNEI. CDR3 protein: CASSPGPASGRNGQFF. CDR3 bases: TGTGCCAGCAGTCCCGGCCCGGCTAGCGGGAGGAATGGGCAGTTCTTC.

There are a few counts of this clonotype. The CDR3 protein is CASRRDPQGGEQYF. CDR3 coding DNA: TGCGCCAGCAGACGGGATCCACAGGGCGGCGAGCAGTACTTC. This sequence joins TRBV5-1 and TRBJ2-7; maybe TRBD1 (6 bases). V lost 5 bases and J 6 bases, leaving 18 bases between the germline ends. The CDR3 totals 14 residues. Germline V lookup: CDR1 SGHRS, CDR2 YFSETQ.

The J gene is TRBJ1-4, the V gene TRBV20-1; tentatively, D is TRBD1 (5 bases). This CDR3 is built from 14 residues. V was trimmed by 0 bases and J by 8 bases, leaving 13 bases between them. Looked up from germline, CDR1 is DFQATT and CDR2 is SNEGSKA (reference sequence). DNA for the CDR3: TGCAGTGCTAGAGATCTAGCCTGGGGGGAAAAACTGTTTTTT. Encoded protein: CSARDLAWGEKLFF.

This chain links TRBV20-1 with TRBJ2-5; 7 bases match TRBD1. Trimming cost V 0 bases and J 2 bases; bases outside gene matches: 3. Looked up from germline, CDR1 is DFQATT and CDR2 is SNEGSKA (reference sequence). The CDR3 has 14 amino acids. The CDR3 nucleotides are TGCAGTGCTAGAGAGAGACAGGGTCAAGAGACCCAGTACTTC. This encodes CSARERQGQETQYF.

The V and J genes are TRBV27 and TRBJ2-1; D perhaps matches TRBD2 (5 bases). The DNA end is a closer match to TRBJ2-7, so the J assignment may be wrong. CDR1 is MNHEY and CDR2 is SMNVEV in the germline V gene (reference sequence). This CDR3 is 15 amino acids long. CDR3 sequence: CASRTVGSSYNEQYF. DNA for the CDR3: TGTGCCAGCCGAACCGTGGGGAGCTCCTACAATGAGCAGTACTTC.

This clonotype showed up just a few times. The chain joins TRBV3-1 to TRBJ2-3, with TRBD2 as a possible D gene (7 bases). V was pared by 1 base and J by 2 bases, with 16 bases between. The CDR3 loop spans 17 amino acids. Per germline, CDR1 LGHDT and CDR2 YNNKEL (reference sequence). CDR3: CASSQAPGGGPTDTQYF. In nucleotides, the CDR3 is TGTGCCAGCAGCCAAGCCCCTGGGGGGGGCCCCACAGATACGCAGTATTTT.

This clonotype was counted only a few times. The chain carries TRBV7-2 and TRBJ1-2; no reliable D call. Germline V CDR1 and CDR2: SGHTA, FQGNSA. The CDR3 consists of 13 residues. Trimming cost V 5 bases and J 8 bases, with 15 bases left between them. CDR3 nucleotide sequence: TGTGCCAGCAGCCCGTCGGGGTACGGAGGCTACACCTTC. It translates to CASSPSGYGGYTF.

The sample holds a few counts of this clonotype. CDR3 in DNA: TGTGCCAGCAGCACTCGACTAGCGGGCGGAACACTTTACAATGAGCAGTTCTTC. It yields the protein CASSTRLAGGTLYNEQFF. The chain employs TRBV9 and TRBJ2-1; TRBD2 matches at 10 bases. The CDR3 length is 18 residues. From germline, CDR1 is SGDLS and CDR2 YYNGEE. J gave up 4 bases and V 4 bases, and 14 bases lay outside the gene matches.

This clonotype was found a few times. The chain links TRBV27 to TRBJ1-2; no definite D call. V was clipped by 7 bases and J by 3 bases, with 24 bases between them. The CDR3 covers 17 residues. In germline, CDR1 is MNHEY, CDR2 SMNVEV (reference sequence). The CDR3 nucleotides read TGTGCCAGCAAACCGAGTGGGATTTCTGAACCATACTATGGCTACACCTTC. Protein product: CASKPSGISEPYYGYTF.

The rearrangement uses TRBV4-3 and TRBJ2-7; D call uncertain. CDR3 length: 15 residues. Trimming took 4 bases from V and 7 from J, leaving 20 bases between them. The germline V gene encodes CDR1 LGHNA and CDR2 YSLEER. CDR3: CASSPGATRLEEQYF. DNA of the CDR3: TGCGCCAGCAGCCCAGGAGCAACCCGCCTGGAGGAGCAGTACTTC.

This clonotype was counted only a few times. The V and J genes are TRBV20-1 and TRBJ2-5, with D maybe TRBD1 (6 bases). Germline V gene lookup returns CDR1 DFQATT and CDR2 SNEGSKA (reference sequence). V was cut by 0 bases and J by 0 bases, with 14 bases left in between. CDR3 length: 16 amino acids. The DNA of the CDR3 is TGCAGTGCTAGAGATCGGACAGACCCGTACCAAGAGACCCAGTACTTC. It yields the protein CSARDRTDPYQETQYF.

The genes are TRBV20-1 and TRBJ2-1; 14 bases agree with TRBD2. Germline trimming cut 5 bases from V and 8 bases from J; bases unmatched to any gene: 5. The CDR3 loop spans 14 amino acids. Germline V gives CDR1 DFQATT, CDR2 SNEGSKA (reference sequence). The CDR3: CSARGTSGSYEQFF. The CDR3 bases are TGCAGTGCTCGAGGGACTAGCGGGAGCTATGAGCAGTTCTTC.

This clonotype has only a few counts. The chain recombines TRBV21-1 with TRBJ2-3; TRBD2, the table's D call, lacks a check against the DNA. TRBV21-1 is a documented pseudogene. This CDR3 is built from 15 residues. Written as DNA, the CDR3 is TGTGCCAGCAGCCCGCTAGCGGGGGGGCGAGATACGCAGTATTTT. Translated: CASSPLAGGRDTQYF.

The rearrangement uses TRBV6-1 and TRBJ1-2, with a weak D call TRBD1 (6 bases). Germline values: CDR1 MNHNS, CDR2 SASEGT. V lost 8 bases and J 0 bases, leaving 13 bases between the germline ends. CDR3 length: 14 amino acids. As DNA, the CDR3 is TGTGCCAGCGATAGGACAGTGACTAACTATGGCTACACCTTC. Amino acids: CASDRTVTNYGYTF.

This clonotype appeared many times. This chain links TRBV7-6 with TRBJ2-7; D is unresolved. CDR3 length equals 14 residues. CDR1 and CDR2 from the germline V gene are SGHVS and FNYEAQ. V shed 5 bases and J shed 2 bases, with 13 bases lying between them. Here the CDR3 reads CASSPTPGTYEQYF. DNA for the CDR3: TGTGCCAGCAGCCCGACCCCCGGAACCTACGAGCAGTACTTC.

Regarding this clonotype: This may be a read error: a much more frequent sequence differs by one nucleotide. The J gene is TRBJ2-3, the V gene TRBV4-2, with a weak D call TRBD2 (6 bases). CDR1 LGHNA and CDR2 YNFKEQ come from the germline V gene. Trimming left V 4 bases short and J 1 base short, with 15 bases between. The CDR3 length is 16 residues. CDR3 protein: CASSPGTGGGTDTQYF. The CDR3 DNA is TGTGCCAGCAGCCCCGGGACTGGCGGGGGCACAGATACGCAGTATTTT.

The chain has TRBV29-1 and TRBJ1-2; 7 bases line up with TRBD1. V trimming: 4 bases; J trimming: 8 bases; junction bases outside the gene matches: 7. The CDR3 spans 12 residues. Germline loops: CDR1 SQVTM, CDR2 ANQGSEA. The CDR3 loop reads CSVVDRVGGYTF. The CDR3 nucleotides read TGCAGCGTTGTTGACAGGGTGGGGGGCTACACCTTC.